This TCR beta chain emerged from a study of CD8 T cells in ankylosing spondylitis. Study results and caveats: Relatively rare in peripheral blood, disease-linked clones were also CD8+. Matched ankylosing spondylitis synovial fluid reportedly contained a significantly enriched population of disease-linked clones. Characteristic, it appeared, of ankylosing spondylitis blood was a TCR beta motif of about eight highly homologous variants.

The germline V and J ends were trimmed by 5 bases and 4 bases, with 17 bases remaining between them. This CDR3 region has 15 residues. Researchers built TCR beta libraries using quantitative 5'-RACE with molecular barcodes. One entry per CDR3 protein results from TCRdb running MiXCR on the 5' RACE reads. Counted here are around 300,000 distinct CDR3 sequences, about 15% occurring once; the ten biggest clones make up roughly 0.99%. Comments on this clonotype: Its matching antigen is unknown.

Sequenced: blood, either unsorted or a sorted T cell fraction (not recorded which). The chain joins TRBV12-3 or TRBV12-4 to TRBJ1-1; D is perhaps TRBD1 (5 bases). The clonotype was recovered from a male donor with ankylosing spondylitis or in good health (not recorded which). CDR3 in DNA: TGTGCCAGCAGTCTCCGGGACGCCCACCCCACTGAAGCTTTCTTT. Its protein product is CASSLRDAHPTEAFF.